This TCR beta chain was identified in a study of tumor-infiltrating lymphocytes in primary liver carcinoma. Study-wide findings and caveats: Tumor tissue displayed a significantly greater top-250-clone fraction than blood (p = 0.039).

Both RNA and DNA were isolated together from roughly 20-30 mg of bulk tissue that had not been sorted. Patients diagnosed with primary liver carcinoma received treatment through surgical resection. Without exception, tumor samples held over 85% viable tumor cells. CDR1 is SGHNT and CDR2 is YENEEA in the germline V gene. This CDR3 has 15 amino acids. Remarks on this clonotype: Its antigen is unidentified. The junction departs from the called germline gene at one end, perhaps through a read error.

The template, roughly 0.45 ug total RNA, yielded TCR beta cDNA made with a constant-region primer. Slightly modified ARM-PCR with three nested multiplex PCR rounds yielded TCR beta libraries. TRBV1-TRBV30 forward primers paired with a C-beta reverse primer were used in the first two PCR rounds, which ran approximately 10 cycles each. TCRdb independently ran MiXCR on the multiplex PCR reads; one entry per CDR3 protein. The data hold about 190,000 distinct CDR3 sequences, with over 80% observed a single time. The rearrangement joins TRBV11-3 to TRBJ1-5; D ambiguous. This sequence originates from a man aged 35-49 years with primary liver carcinoma and hepatitis B virus infection. Sample: tumor tissue from primary liver carcinoma. The CDR3 spells CASSLDLGVDRPQRF. CDR3 sequence (DNA): TGTGCCAGCAGCTTAGATCTCGGGGTGGATCGGCCCCAGCGTTTT.